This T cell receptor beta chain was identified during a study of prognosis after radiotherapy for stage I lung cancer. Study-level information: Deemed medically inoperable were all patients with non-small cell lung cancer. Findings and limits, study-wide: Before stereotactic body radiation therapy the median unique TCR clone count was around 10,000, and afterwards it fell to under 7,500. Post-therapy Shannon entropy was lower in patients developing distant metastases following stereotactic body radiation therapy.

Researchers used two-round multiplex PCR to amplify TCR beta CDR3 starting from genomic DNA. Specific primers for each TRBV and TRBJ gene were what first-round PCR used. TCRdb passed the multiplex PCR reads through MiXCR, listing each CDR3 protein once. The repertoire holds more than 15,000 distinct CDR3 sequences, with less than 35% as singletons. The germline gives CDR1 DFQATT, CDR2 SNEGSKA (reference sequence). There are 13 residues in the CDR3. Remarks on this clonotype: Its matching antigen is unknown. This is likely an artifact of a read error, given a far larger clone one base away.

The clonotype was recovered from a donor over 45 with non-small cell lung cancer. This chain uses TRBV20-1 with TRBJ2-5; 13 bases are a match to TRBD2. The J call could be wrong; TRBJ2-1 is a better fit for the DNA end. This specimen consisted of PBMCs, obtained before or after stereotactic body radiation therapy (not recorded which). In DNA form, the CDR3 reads TGCAGTGCTATTGGACTAGCGGGAGATGATCAGTTCTTC. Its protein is CSAIGLAGDDQFF.